Following are 5 T cell receptor beta chains from one sample sequenced in a study of shared clonotypes between healthy human individuals. Profiled with immunoSEQ multiplex PCR; TCRdb holds only in-frame clones, not every one. The sample includes over a million clones, 75% to 85% of them seen just once. Input material: memory CD4+ T cells from PBMCs. Subset defined: CD45RA-negative fraction. All receptors derive from a man aged 18-30 years in good health. Some clones in this sample may be carry-over from other donors' samples.

The chain has TRBV6-4 and TRBJ2-1; 9 bases match TRBD2. V shed 6 bases and J 9 bases; nucleotides not matched to a gene: 12. Germline-derived CDR1 and CDR2 are MRHNA and SNTAGT. This CDR3 spans 15 amino acids. CDR3: CASSSEGTSLSEQFF. The CDR3 nucleotides are TGTGCCAGCAGCTCGGAAGGGACTAGCCTCAGTGAGCAGTTCTTC.

This clone showed up many times. The chain uses TRBV29-1 and TRBJ1-1, with TRBD1 matching over 7 bases. The V gene's germline CDR1 is SQVTM and CDR2 ANQGSEA. CDR3 length: 14 residues. Written as DNA, the CDR3 is TGCAGATGGGGAGGGGGCGAGAGGAACACTGAAGCTTTCTTT. It specifies CRWGGGERNTEAFF. The complete variable domain, with remaining parts taken from reference TRBV29-1 and TRBJ1-1, reads SAVISQKPSRDICQRGTSLTIQCQVDSQVTMMFWYRQQPGQSLTLIATANQGSEATYESGFVIDKFPISRPNLTFSTLTVSNMSPEDSSIYLCRWGGGERNTEAFFGQGTRLTVV.

This clone was counted a few times. The rearrangement links TRBV9 to TRBJ2-1, with D unclear. Germline loops: CDR1 SGDLS, CDR2 YYNGEE. This CDR3 is 14 amino acids long. The V end was cut by 0 bases, the J end by 4 bases, with 8 bases between. CDR3 region: CASSVEEFYNEQFF. CDR3 DNA: TGTGCCAGCAGCGTAGAGGAGTTTTACAATGAGCAGTTCTTC.

This chain links TRBV7-3 with TRBJ1-1; D might be TRBD1 (5 bases). There are 15 residues in the CDR3. V lost 8 bases to trimming and J lost 0 bases, with 16 bases between them. From germline, CDR1 is SGHTA and CDR2 FQGTGA. CDR3 bases: TGTGCCAGCTCCCGGGACGGCGGGGTGAACACTGAAGCTTTCTTT. It yields the protein CASSRDGGVNTEAFF.

The chain is built from TRBV4-2 and TRBJ1-3; D is possibly TRBD1 (6 bases). The CDR3 extends over 18 amino acids. V was shortened by 1 base and J by 2 bases, with 18 bases between the two germline ends. The germline gives CDR1 LGHNA, CDR2 YNFKEQ. The CDR3 protein is CASSQVSRVGQTGNTIYF. The CDR3 coding sequence is TGTGCCAGCAGCCAAGTTTCGCGCGTTGGACAGACTGGAAACACCATATATTTT.